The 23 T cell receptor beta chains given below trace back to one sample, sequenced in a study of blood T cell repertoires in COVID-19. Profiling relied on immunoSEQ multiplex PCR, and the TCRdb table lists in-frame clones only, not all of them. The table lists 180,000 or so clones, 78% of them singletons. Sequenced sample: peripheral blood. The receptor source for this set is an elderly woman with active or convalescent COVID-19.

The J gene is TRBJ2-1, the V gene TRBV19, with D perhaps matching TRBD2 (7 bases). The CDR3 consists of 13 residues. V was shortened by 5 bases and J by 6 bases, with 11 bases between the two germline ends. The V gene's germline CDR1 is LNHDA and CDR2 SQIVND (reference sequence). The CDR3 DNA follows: TGTGCCAGTAGTGGGGGGGCCAGCAATGAGCAGTTCTTC. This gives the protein CASSGGASNEQFF.

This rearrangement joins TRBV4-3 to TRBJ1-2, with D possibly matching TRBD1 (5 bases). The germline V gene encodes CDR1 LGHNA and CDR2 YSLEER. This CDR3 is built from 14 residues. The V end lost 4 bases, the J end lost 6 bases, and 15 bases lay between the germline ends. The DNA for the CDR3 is TGCGCCAGCAGCCCGAAGGCTGGGGGGAATGGCTACACCTTC. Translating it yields CASSPKAGGNGYTF.

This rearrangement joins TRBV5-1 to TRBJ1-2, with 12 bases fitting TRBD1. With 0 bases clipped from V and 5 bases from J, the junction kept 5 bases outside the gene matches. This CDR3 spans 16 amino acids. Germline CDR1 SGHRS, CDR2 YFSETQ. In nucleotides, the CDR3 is TGCGCCAGCAGCTTGGAGGGGACAGGGGGCGTATATGGCTACACCTTC. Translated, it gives CASSLEGTGGVYGYTF. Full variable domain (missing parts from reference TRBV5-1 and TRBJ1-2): KAGVTQTPRYLIKTRGQQVTLSCSPISGHRSVSWYQQTPGQGLQFLFEYFSETQRNKGNFPGRFSGRQFSNSRSEMNVSTLELGDSALYLCASSLEGTGGVYGYTFGSGTRLTVV.

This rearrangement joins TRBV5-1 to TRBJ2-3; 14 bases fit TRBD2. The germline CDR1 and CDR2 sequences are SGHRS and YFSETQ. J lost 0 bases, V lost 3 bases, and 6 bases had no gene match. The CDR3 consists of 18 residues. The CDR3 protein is CASSSGTSGRTSTDTQYF. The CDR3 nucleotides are TGCGCCAGCAGCTCCGGGACTAGCGGGAGAACTAGCACAGATACGCAGTATTTT.

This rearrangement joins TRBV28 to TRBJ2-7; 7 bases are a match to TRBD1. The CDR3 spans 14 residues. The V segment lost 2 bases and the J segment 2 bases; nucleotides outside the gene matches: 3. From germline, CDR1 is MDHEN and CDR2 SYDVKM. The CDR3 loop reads CASSLRGQTYEQYF. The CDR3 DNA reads TGTGCCAGCAGTTTAAGGGGACAGACCTACGAGCAGTACTTC.

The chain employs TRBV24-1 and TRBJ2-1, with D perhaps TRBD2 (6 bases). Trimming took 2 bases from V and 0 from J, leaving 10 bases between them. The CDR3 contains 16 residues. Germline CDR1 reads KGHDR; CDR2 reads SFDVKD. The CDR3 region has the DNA TGTGCCACCAGTGATTCAGGAGGGGTCTCCTACAATGAGCAGTTCTTC. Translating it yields CATSDSGGVSYNEQFF.

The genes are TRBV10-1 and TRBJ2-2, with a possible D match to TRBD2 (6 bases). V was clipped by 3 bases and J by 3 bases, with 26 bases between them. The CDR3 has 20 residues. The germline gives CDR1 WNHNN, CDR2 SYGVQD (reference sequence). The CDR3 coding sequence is TGCGCCAGCAGTGATGTCCTTAGCGGCTTCACCCGGATATACACCGGGGAGCTGTTTTTT. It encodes CASSDVLSGFTRIYTGELFF.

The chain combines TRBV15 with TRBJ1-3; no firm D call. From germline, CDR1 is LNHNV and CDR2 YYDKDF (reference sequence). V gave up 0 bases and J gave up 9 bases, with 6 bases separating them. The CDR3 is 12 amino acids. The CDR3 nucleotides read TGTGCCACCAGCAGAGATACCGGCACCATATATTTT. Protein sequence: CATSRDTGTIYF.

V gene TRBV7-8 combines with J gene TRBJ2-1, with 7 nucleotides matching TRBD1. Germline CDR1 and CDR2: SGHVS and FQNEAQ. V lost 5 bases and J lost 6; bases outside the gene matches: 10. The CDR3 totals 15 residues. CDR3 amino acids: CASSKGWDSPNEQFF. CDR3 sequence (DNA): TGTGCCAGCAGCAAGGGCTGGGACAGTCCCAATGAGCAGTTCTTC.

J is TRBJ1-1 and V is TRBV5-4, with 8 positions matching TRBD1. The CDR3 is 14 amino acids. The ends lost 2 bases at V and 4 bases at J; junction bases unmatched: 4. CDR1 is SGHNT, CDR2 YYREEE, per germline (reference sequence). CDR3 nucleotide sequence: TGTGCCAGCAGCTTCAGGGGGCGAGGCACTGAAGCTTTCTTT. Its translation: CASSFRGRGTEAFF.

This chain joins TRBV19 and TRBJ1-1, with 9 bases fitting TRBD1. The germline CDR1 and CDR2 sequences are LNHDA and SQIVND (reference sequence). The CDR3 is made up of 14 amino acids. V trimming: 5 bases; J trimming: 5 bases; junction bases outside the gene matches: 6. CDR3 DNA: TGTGCCAGTAGTCCAGGGACAGGGAGGACTGAAGCTTTCTTT. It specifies CASSPGTGRTEAFF.

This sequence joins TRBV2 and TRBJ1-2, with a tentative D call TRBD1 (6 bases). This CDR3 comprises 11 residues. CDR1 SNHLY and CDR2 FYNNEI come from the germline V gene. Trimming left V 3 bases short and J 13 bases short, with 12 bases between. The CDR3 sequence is CASSDRGYRTF. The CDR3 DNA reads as TGTGCCAGCAGTGACAGGGGATATCGCACCTTC.

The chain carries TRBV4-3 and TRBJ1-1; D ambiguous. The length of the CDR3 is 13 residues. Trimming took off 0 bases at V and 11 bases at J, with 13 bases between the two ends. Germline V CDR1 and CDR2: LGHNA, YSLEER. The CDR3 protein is CASSQEWARGAFF. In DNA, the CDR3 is TGCGCCAGCAGCCAAGAGTGGGCGCGCGGGGCTTTCTTT.

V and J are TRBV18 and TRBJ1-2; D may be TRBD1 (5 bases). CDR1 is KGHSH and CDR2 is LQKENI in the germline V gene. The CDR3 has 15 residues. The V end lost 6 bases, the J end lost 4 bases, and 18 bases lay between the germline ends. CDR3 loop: CASSPTHGTGYGYTF. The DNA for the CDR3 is TGTGCCAGCTCTCCTACCCATGGTACAGGCTATGGCTACACCTTC. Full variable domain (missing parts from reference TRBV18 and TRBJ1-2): NAGVMQNPRHLVRRRGQEARLRCSPMKGHSHVYWYRQLPEEGLKFMVYLQKENIIDESGMPKERFSAEFPKEGPSILRIQQVVRGDSAAYFCASSPTHGTGYGYTFGSGTRLTVV.

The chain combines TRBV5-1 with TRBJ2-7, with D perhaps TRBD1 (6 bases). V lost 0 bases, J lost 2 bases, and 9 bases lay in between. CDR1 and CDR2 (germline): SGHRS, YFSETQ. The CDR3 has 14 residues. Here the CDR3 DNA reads TGCGCCAGCAGCTTGGAGGGACATCCCTACGAGCAGTACTTC. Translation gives CASSLEGHPYEQYF.

CDR3 residues: CASSHRDRDTEAFF. CDR3 bases: TGTGCCAGCAGCCATCGGGACAGGGACACTGAAGCTTTCTTT. The chain employs TRBV3-1 (or the pseudogene TRBV3-2) and TRBJ1-1; 9 bases match TRBD1. CDR1 is LGHDT and CDR2 is YNNKEL in the germline V gene (reference sequence). The trim removed 3 bases at V and 3 bases at J, leaving 2 bases unmatched. The CDR3 has 14 amino acids.

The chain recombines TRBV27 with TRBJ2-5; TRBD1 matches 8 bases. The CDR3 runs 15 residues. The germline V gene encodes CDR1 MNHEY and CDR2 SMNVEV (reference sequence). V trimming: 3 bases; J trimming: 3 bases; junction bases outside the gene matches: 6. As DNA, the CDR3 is TGTGCCAGCAGTTTGTTTGACAGGGGTAAAGAGACCCAGTACTTC. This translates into CASSLFDRGKETQYF.

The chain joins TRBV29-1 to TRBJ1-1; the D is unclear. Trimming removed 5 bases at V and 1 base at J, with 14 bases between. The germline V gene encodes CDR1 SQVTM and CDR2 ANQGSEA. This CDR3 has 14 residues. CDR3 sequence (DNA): TGCAGCGTTTTCTCCTTCTCAGGGAACACTGAAGCTTTCTTT. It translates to CSVFSFSGNTEAFF.

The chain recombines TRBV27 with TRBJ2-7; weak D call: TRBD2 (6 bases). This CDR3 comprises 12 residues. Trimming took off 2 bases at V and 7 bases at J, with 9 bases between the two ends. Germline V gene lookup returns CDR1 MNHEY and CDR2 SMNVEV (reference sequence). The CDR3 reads CASSLVGREQYF. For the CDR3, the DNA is TGTGCCAGCAGTTTAGTGGGGAGGGAGCAGTACTTC.

As DNA, the CDR3 is TGCGCCAGCAGCCAAGGGGACAGGGGGGTTGAAAAACTGTTTTTT. Protein: CASSQGDRGVEKLFF. The chain uses TRBV4-1 and TRBJ1-4, with 11 bases identical to TRBD1. Looked up from germline, CDR1 is MGHRA and CDR2 is YSYEKL. This CDR3 is 15 amino acids long. V lost 1 base and J lost 7; bases outside the gene matches: 2.

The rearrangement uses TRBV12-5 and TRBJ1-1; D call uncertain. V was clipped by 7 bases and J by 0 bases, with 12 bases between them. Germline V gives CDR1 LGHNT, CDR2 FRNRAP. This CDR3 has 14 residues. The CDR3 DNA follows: TGTGCTAGTGCACTAACCAGTATGAACACTGAAGCTTTCTTT. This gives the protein CASALTSMNTEAFF.

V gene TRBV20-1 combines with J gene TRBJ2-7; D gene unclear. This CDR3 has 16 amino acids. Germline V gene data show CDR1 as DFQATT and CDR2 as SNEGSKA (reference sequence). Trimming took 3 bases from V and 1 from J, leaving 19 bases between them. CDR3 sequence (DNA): TGCAGTGCTAGTTCCCCCTCGGGTAAGAATTCCTACGAGCAGTACTTC. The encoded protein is CSASSPSGKNSYEQYF.

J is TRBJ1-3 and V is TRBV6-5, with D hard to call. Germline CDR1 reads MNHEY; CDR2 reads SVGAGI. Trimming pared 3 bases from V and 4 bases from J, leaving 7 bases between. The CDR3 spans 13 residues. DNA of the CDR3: TGTGCCAGCAGTTATGCAGGAGGAAACACCATATATTTT. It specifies CASSYAGGNTIYF.